Listed below are T cell receptor beta chains from one sample, sequenced in a study of identical twins. TCRdb re-analysed the 5' RACE reads in MiXCR, keeping a single row per CDR3 protein. The repertoire has roughly 720,000 distinct CDR3 sequences, approximately 18% of them found once; the top ten carry about an eighth. Another study also made use of these data, one on T cells expressing NK-cell markers.

Material for sequencing was PBMCs. The source of these receptors is a woman aged 18-29 years in good health. Both conserved end residues are part of each CDR3. D genes are given only for firm matches. Clone size is shown for a subset of rows, as once, few, many or a class of expanded clone.

j_call v_call d_call clone_size cdr3_length cdr3_aa cdr3_nt
TRBJ1-1 TRBV6-1 . . 17 CASSPRRQQGSGTEAFF TGTGCCAGCAGTCCGCGGCGCCAACAGGGTAGTGGCACTGAAGCTTTCTTT
TRBJ2-7 TRBV20-1 . . 12 CSSRTGGNEQYF TGCAGTAGCCGGACTGGAGGGAACGAGCAGTACTTC
TRBJ1-5 TRBV6-1 TRBD1 few 14 CASRRGTANQPQHF TGTGCCAGCAGACGCGGGACAGCTAATCAGCCCCAGCATTTT
TRBJ2-3 TRBV5-1 . few 17 CASSWTTDGWGTDTQYF TGCGCCAGCAGCTGGACCACCGACGGGTGGGGGACAGATACGCAGTATTTT
TRBJ2-7 TRBV21-1 . . 12 CASSRFRYEQYF TGTGCCAGCAGCAGGTTTCGGTACGAGCAGTACTTC
TRBJ2-7 TRBV19 . many 13 CASKKGQSYEQYF TGTGCCAGTAAAAAAGGGCAGTCCTACGAGCAGTACTTC
TRBJ2-5 TRBV12-3/TRBV12-4 . few 14 CASSVLGTSETQYF TGTGCCAGCAGTGTGCTAGGGACGTCGGAGACCCAGTACTTC
TRBJ1-6 TRBV12-3/TRBV12-4 . few 13 CASKVGRADPLHF TGTGCCAGCAAGGTGGGCAGGGCTGACCCCCTCCACTTT
TRBJ2-1 TRBV6-2/TRBV6-3 . . 14 CASSPGYGYNEQFF TGTGCCAGCAGCCCCGGTTACGGCTACAATGAGCAGTTCTTC
TRBJ2-7 TRBV6-5 TRBD1 . 15 CASSYSAGGSYEQYF TGTGCCAGCAGTTACTCGGCAGGGGGCTCCTACGAGCAGTACTTC
TRBJ2-2 TRBV3-1 . . 17 CASSHGLGFANTGELFF TGTGCCAGCAGCCATGGACTCGGTTTCGCCAACACCGGGGAGCTGTTTTTT
TRBJ1-2 TRBV10-3 . few 15 CAISGRQRHEGGYTF TGTGCCATCAGTGGGCGACAGCGCCATGAGGGTGGCTACACCTTC
TRBJ2-3 TRBV4-2 . . 15 CASSLTGTPTDTQYF TGTGCCAGCAGCCTCACCGGGACCCCCACAGATACGCAGTATTTT
TRBJ1-2 TRBV6-1 TRBD1 . 14 CASSRADRVYGYTF TGTGCCAGCAGCCGCGCCGACAGGGTCTATGGCTACACCTTC
TRBJ1-4 TRBV11-2 TRBD1 many 15 CASSRGQGYGEKLFF TGTGCCAGCAGCCGAGGACAGGGCTATGGCGAAAAACTGTTTTTT
TRBJ2-1 TRBV12-3/TRBV12-4 . . 12 CASSSWDNEQFF TGTGCCAGCAGTTCGTGGGACAATGAGCAGTTCTTC
TRBJ2-3 TRBV20-1 TRBD2 . 15 CSARRTSSGTDTQYF TGCAGTGCTCGTCGGACTAGCTCGGGGACAGATACGCAGTATTTT